This TCR beta chain was identified in a study of T cell responses to AZD1222 COVID-19 vaccine. Study-level findings and limits: Spike-spanning, vaccine-associated CD4 TCRs were dominant at 160-218 and 743-854.

A remark on this clone: The antigen is not known.

Some clones are missing from TCRdb's copy, which holds only in-frame ones; the method was immunoSEQ multiplex PCR. The data contain about 180,000 clones, approximately 94% of them singletons. The CDR3 consists of 17 residues. Germline lookup yields CDR1 MDHEN and CDR2 SYDVKM. The V segment lost 7 bases and the J segment 5 bases; nucleotides outside the gene matches: 19. The source is an adult who received the AZD1222 COVID-19 vaccine. J is TRBJ1-1 and V is TRBV28; 7 bases line up with TRBD1. The sequencing used peripheral blood, collected 28 days after the second AZD1222 dose. This chain's CDR3 is CASKSGTTGQMRTEAFF. CDR3 bases: TGTGCCAGCAAGTCGGGGACTACGGGACAGATGAGGACTGAAGCTTTCTTT.